This TCR beta chain appears in the sequencing data of a study of control samples from healthy donors and cancer patients. Some clones are missing from TCRdb's copy, which holds only in-frame ones; the method was immunoSEQ multiplex PCR. Of 150,000 or so clones in the sample, around 94% are singletons; the top ten hold approximately 14%. CDR1 LNHDA and CDR2 SQIVND come from the germline V gene (reference sequence). This CDR3 has 15 amino acids. The ends were cut back, 5 bases at V and 0 bases at J, with 11 bases in the middle. The sequencing sample was made of PBMCs. The chain joins TRBV19 to TRBJ1-5; D may be TRBD1 (5 bases). The TCR originated in a man aged 55 to 70 with colorectal cancer. CDR3 nucleotide sequence: TGTGCCAGTAGTCGTAGGGGCCTTAGCAATCAGCCCCAGCATTTT. This gives the protein CASSRRGLSNQPQHF.